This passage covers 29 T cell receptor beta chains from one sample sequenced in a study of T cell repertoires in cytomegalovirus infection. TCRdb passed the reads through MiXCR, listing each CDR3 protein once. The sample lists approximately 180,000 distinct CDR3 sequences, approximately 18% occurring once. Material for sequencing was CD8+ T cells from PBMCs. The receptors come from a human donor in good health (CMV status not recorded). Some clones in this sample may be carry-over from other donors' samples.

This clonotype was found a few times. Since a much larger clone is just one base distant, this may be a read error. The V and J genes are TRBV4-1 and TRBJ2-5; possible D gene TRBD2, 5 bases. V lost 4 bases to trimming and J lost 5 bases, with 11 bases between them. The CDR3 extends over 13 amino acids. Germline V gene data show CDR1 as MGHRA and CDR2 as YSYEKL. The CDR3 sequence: CASSRGGGETQYF. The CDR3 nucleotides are TGCGCCAGCAGCCGAGGCGGCGGGGAGACCCAGTACTTC.

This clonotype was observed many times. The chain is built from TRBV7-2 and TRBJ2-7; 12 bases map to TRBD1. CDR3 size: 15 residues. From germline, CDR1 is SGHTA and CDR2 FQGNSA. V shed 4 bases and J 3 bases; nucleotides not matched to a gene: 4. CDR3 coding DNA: TGTGCCAGCAGCTCCCGGGACAGGGGGCTCTACGAGCAGTACTTC. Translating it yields CASSSRDRGLYEQYF.

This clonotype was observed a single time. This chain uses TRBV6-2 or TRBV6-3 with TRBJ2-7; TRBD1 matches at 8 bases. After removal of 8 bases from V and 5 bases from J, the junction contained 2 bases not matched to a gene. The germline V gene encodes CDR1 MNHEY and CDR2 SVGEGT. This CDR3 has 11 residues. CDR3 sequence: CASRTGNEQYF. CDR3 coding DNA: TGTGCCAGCCGGACAGGGAACGAGCAGTACTTC.

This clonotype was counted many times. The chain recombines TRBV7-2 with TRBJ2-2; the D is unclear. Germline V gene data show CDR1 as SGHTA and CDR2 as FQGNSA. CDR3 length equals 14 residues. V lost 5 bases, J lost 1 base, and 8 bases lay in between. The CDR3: CASSTNRNTGELFF. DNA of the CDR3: TGTGCCAGCAGCACCAACAGGAACACCGGGGAGCTGTTTTTT.

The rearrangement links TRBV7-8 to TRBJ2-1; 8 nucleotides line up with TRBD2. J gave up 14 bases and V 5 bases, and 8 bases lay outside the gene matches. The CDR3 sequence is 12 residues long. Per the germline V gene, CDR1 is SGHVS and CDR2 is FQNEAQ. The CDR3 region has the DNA TGTGCCAGCAGCCCAGGTGGGACTAGAAAGTTCTTC. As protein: CASSPGGTRKFF.

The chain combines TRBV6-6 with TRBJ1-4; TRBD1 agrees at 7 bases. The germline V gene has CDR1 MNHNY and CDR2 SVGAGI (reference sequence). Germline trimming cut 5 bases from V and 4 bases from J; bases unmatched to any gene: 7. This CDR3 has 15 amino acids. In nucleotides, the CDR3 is TGTGCCAGCAGTCCGACACAGGGGCATAATGAAAAACTGTTTTTT. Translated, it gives CASSPTQGHNEKLFF.

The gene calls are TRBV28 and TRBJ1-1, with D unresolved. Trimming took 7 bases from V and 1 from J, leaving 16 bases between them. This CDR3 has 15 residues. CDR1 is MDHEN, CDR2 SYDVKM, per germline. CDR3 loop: CASIPWGRANTEAFF. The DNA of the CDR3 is TGTGCCAGCATTCCCTGGGGTAGAGCGAACACTGAAGCTTTCTTT. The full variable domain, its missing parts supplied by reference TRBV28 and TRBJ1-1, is DVKVTQSSRYLVKRTGEKVFLECVQDMDHENMFWYRQDPGLGLRLIYFSYDVKMKEKGDIPEGYSVSREKKERFSLILESASTNQTSMYLCASIPWGRANTEAFFGQGTRLTVV.

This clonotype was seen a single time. The CDR3 nucleotides are TGCAGTGCTAGAGATATGGAGGGGCTCTACACTGAAGCTTTCTTT. Residues: CSARDMEGLYTEAFF. The J gene is TRBJ1-1, the V gene TRBV20-1; D is perhaps TRBD1 (5 bases). This CDR3 comprises 15 residues. Germline V gene data show CDR1 as DFQATT and CDR2 as SNEGSKA (reference sequence). Trimming left V 0 bases short and J 3 bases short, with 14 bases between.

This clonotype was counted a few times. The CDR3 protein is CASSLPGSGTYEQYF. The CDR3 region has the DNA TGTGCCAGCAGCCTCCCGGGCTCGGGGACCTACGAGCAGTACTTC. The chain is built from TRBV7-9 and TRBJ2-7; weak D call: TRBD2 (5 bases). This CDR3 is 15 amino acids long. The V and J ends lost 5 bases and 2 bases respectively, with 16 bases between them. The V gene's germline CDR1 is SEHNR and CDR2 FQNEAQ (reference sequence).

The CDR3 region has the DNA TGTGCCAGCAGTTTACGGCAGCCAGAGTATAGCAATCAGCCCCAGCATTTT. Residues: CASSLRQPEYSNQPQHF. This chain joins TRBV28 and TRBJ1-5; D call uncertain. This CDR3 has 17 amino acids. Trimming took 2 bases from V and 0 from J, leaving 14 bases between them. The germline V gene encodes CDR1 MDHEN and CDR2 SYDVKM.

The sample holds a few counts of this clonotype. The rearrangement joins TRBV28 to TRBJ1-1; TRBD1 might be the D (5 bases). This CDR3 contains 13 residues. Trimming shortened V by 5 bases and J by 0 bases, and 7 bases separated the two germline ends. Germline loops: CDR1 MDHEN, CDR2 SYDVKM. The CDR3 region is CASSGRVNTEAFF. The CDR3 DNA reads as TGTGCCAGCAGTGGCAGGGTGAACACTGAAGCTTTCTTT.

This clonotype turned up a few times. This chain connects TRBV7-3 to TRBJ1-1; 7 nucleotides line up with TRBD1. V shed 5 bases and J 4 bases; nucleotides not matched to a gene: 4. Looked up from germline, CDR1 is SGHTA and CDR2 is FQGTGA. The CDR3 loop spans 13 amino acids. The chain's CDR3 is CASSLQGVTEAFF. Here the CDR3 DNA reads TGTGCCAGCAGCCTCCAGGGGGTCACTGAAGCTTTCTTT.

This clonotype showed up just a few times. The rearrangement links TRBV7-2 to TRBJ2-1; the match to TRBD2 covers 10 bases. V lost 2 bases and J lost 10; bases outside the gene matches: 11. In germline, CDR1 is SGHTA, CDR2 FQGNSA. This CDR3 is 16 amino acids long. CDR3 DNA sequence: TGTGCCAGCAGCTTAAGACTCAGCGGGGGGGCACAAGAGCAGTTCTTC. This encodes CASSLRLSGGAQEQFF.

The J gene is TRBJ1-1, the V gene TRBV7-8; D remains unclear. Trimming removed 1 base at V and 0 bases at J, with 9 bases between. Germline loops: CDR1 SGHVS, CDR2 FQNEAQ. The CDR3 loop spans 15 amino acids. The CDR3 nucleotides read TGTGCCAGCAGCTTAGGACGGAAACTGAACACTGAAGCTTTCTTT. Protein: CASSLGRKLNTEAFF.

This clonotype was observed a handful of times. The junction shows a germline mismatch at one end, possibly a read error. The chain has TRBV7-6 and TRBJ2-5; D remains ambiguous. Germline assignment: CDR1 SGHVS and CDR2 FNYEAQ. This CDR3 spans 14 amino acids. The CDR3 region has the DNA TGTGCTAGCAGCTTAAACCCTTACCAAGAGACCCAGTACTTC. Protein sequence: CASSLNPYQETQYF.

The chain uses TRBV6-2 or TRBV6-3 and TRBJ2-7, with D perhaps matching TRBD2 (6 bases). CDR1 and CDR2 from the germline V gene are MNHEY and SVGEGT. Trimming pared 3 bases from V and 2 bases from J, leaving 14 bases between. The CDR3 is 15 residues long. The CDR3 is CASSYRGGVTYEQYF. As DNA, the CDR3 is TGTGCCAGCAGTTATCGGGGCGGGGTAACCTACGAGCAGTACTTC.

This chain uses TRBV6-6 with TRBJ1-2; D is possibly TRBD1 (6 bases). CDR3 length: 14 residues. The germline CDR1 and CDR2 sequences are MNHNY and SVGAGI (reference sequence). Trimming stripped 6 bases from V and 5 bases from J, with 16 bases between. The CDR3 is CASSSVDRRYGYTF. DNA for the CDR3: TGTGCCAGCAGCTCGGTCGACAGGCGATATGGCTACACCTTC.

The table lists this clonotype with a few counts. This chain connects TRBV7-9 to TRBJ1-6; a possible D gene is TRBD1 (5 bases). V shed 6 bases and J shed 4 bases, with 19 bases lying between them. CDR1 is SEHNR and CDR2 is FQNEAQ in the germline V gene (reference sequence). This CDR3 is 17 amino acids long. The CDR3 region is CASSPLGQGLYNSPLHF. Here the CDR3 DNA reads TGTGCCAGCAGTCCCCTGGGCCAGGGTTTATATAATTCACCCCTCCACTTT.

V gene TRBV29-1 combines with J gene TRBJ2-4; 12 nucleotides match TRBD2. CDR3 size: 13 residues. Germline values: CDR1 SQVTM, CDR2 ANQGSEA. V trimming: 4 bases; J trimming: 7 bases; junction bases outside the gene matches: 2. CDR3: CSVGGTSGNIQYF. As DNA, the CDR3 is TGCAGCGTTGGAGGGACTAGCGGGAACATTCAGTACTTC.

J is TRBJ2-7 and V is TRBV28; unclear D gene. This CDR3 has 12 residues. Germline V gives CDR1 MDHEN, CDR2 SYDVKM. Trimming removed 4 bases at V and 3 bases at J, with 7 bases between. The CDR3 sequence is CASSSTYYEQYF. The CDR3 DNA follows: TGTGCCAGCAGTTCCACTTACTACGAGCAGTACTTC.

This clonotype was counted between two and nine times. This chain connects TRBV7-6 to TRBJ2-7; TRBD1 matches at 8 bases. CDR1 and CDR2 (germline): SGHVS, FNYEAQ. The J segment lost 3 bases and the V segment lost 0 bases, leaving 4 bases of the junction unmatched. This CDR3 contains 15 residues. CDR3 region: CASSLAGDRHYEQYF. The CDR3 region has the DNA TGTGCCAGCAGCTTAGCCGGGGACAGGCACTACGAGCAGTACTTC.

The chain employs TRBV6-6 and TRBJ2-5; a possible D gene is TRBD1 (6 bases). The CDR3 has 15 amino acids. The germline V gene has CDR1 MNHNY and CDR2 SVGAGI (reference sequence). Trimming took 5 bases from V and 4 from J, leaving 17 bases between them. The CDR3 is CASSPRGFHPETQYF. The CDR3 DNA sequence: TGTGCCAGCAGTCCTAGGGGGTTTCACCCAGAGACCCAGTACTTC.

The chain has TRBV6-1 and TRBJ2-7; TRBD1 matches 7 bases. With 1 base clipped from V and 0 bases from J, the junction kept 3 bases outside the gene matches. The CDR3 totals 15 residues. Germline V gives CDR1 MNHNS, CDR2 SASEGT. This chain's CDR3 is CASSEGPGGSYEQYF. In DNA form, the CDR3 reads TGTGCCAGCAGTGAAGGGCCAGGGGGCTCCTACGAGCAGTACTTC.

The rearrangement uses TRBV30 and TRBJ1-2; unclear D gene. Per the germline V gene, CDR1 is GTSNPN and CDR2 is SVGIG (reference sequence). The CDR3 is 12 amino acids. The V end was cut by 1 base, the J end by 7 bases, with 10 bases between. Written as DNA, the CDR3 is TGTGCCTGGAGTGCCCTTTCGCCTGGCTACACCTTC. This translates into CAWSALSPGYTF.

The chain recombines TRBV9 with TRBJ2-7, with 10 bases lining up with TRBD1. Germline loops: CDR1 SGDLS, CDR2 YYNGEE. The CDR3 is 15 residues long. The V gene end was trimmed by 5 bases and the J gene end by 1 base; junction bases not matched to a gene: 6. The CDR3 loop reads CASSKGQGVSYEQYF. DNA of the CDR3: TGTGCCAGCAGTAAAGGACAGGGGGTTTCCTACGAGCAGTACTTC.

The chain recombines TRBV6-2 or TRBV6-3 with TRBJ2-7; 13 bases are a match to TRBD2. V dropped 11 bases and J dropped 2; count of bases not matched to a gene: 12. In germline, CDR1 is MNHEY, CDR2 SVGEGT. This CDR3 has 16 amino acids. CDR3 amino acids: CAGTRLAGGFTYEQYF. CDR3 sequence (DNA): TGTGCCGGAACAAGACTAGCGGGGGGCTTCACCTACGAGCAGTACTTC.

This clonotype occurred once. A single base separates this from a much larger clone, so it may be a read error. This CDR3 reads CASSTAGAGYTF. CDR3 DNA sequence: TGTGCCAGCAGCACAGCAGGGGCCGGCTACACCTTC. The rearrangement uses TRBV7-2 and TRBJ1-2, with D possibly matching TRBD1 (6 bases). Germline V CDR1 and CDR2: SGHTA, FQGNSA. V was cut by 5 bases and J by 8 bases, with 12 bases left in between. This CDR3 is 12 amino acids long.

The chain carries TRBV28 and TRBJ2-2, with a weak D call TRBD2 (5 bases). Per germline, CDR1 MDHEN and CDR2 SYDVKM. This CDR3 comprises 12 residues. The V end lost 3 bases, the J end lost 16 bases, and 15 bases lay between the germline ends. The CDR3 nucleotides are TGTGCCAGCAGTTTCGGGGAACACCGGAGGTTTTTT. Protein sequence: CASSFGEHRRFF.

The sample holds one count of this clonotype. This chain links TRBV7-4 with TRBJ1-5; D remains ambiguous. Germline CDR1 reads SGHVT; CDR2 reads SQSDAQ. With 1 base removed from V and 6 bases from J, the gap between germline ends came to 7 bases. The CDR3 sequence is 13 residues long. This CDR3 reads CASSLGLSQPQHF. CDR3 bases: TGTGCCAGCAGCTTAGGTCTAAGTCAGCCCCAGCATTTT.